This TCR beta chain is from a study of cytomegalovirus exposure and HLA in healthy donors. Overall study: It was reported in a later analysis that the same platform had been used for the 120 validation repertoires as for the approximately 700 first-cohort repertoires. Overall study findings and caveats: Some public TCRs appeared in many individuals, while most sequences were rare. Among TCR beta chains, those listed as cytomegalovirus-associated numbered around 160.

V shed 7 bases and J shed 8 bases, with 12 bases lying between them. Germline CDR1 is LGHNT and CDR2 is FRNRAP. This CDR3 has 12 amino acids. Separation from the approximately 710-subject first cohort characterized the roughly 120-subject validation cohort, to which the donors belonged. Using immunoSEQ multiplex PCR, the repertoire was profiled, and TCRdb retains in-frame clones only, with some absent. The sample has 200,000 to 250,000 clones, under 95% seen once. With regard to this clone: Its antigen is not known.

This TCR was recovered from a young woman in good health and CMV-seronegative. V and J are TRBV12-5 and TRBJ2-1; tentative D call: TRBD1 (5 bases). Material for sequencing was PBMCs. The CDR3 protein is CASVGAGYEQFF. In nucleotides, the CDR3 is TGTGCTAGTGTAGGGGCCGGTTATGAGCAGTTCTTC.